This TCR beta chain was captured by sequencing in a study of blood T cells in healthy people across ages. Study-wide points: More naive CD4+ cells and higher diversity were found in long-lived than in aged donors.

About this clonotype itself: The target antigen is unknown.

A second PCR, run for roughly 7 to 11 cycles, used a sample-barcoded 5' primer plus a J-beta primer mix. Via MiXCR, TCRdb re-called the 5' RACE reads, giving one row per CDR3 protein. The profile shows about 970,000 distinct CDR3 sequences, 51% of them singletons. CDR1 and CDR2 from the germline V gene are DFQATT and SNEGSKA (reference sequence). The CDR3 consists of 18 residues. The V segment lost 3 bases and the J segment 5 bases; nucleotides outside the gene matches: 17. Russia was home to the donors, healthy Caucasian individuals aged roughly 6 to 90. The chain uses TRBV20-1 and TRBJ2-2; 8 nucleotides line up with TRBD2. The TCR was taken from a woman aged 60 to 75 in good health. The sample was blood. The CDR3 DNA follows: TGCAGTGCTAGTCCCACCTGGAGCGGGAGTTCAGGAACCGGGGAGCTGTTTTTT. Translating it yields CSASPTWSGSSGTGELFF.